This T cell receptor beta chain was sequenced during a study of tumor and adjacent non-tumor tissue in lung cancer. General study results and limits: In normal lung, the top 100 clones were significantly more dominant than in tumor.

This sample's RNA came from whole unsorted tissue. The normal lung tissue was taken more than 3 cm from the tumor edge. The germline V gene has CDR1 SGHNT and CDR2 YYREEE (reference sequence). The CDR3 loop spans 16 amino acids. The library came from three nested PCR rounds adapted from ARM-PCR protocols. MiXCR, applied by TCRdb to the multiplex PCR reads, yields one record per CDR3 protein. This repertoire shows approximately 68,000 distinct CDR3 sequences, more than 75% found once; its top ten account for 35% to 55%. As regards this clonotype: Antigen unknown. An end of the junction differs from the germline gene, which may be a read error.

The sequence was collected from a man aged 60 to 69 with non-small cell lung cancer. The chain combines TRBV5-4 with TRBJ2-7; weak D call: TRBD2 (6 bases). Sequences were obtained from distant non-tumor lung tissue. CDR3 amino acids: CASSWWGRGDSYKQYF. CDR3 sequence (DNA): TGTGCCAGCAGCTGGTGGGGACGAGGGGACTCCTACAAGCAGTACTTC.